This entry describes one T cell receptor beta chain. Assay: immunoSEQ multiplex PCR; the TCRdb copy retains only in-frame clones and omits some. Here the sample spans approximately 45,000 clones, roughly 92% being singletons. This entry is derived from a study of tissue T cells after allogeneic stem cell transplantation. Overall study context: Five GVHD patients had recipient-origin PBMCs collected before transplant.

Per the germline V gene, CDR1 is SNHLY and CDR2 is FYNNEI. The CDR3 extends over 13 amino acids. The V and J ends lost 9 bases and 5 bases respectively, with 16 bases between them. This chain uses TRBV2 with TRBJ2-5; possible D gene TRBD2, 6 bases. The TCR was taken from a woman between 35 and 75 years old who later had graft-versus-host disease after an allogeneic stem cell transplant. The starting material was blood, obtained before transplantation. The CDR3 bases are TGTGCCAGTAACTGGGGGGAGGCGGAGACCCAGTACTTC. Amino acid sequence: CASNWGEAETQYF.